This TCR beta chain came from a study of T cell responses to AZD1222 COVID-19 vaccine. Germline V lookup: CDR1 MNHEY, CDR2 SVGAGI. V lost 5 bases and J 0 bases, leaving 13 bases between the germline ends. The CDR3 has 15 amino acids. Measured with immunoSEQ multiplex PCR; TCRdb has only the in-frame clones, and not every one. The sample contains about 160,000 clones, more than 75% of which appear only once. General study findings and limits: It should be noted that donors were predominantly white British and more often female, and clonal diversity was possibly underestimated. Reports indicate that nearly half of spike-specific TCRs are directed at unmutated variant regions.

This clone is a singleton in its sample. Its antigen is currently unknown. Specimen: peripheral blood, collected 28 days after the second AZD1222 dose. The V and J genes are TRBV6-5 and TRBJ2-5, with TRBD2 as a possible D gene (7 bases). This receptor was obtained from an adult who received the AZD1222 COVID-19 vaccine. CDR3 sequence: CASSTGTTDQETQYF. The CDR3 nucleotides read TGTGCCAGCAGTACAGGGACTACCGACCAAGAGACCCAGTACTTC.